This T cell receptor (beta chain) was identified in a study of tumor and adjacent non-tumor tissue in lung cancer. The CDR3 has 12 residues. In germline, CDR1 is MNHNS, CDR2 SASEGT. No cell sorting was done before RNA was extracted from the tissue. Three rounds of nested PCR, following a modified ARM-PCR protocol, produced the TCRbeta library. TCRdb re-derived calls from the multiplex PCR reads in MiXCR, one entry per CDR3 protein. Of about 80,000 distinct CDR3 sequences listed, approximately 79% are singletons. This clonotype was recorded a few times. Mismatch with germline at one junction end may stem from a read error.

V is TRBV6-1 and J is TRBJ1-5; D is unclear. Sequenced: lung tumor tissue. This TCR derives from a woman aged 50 to 60 with non-small cell lung cancer. The CDR3 bases are TGTGCCAACAGTAATAGCAATCAGTCCCAGCATTTT. Its translation: CANSNSNQSQHF.